This T cell receptor (beta chain) appears in the sequencing data of a study of post-analysis software for immune sequencing data. This clonotype was counted between two and nine times. Unique molecular identifiers tagged the TCR beta cDNA libraries. TCRdb analysed the PCR reads with MiXCR anew, one entry per CDR3 protein. The table records some 800,000 distinct CDR3 sequences, approximately 44% of them present only once. This sequence originates from a girl aged 10 to 17 with multiple sclerosis. The sequenced sample consisted of blood.

The CDR3 is CSARGRDGLFF. In DNA, the CDR3 is TGCAGTGCTAGAGGCCGGGACGGGCTGTTCTTC. The V and J genes are TRBV20-1 and TRBJ2-1; D is perhaps TRBD1 or TRBD2 (5 bases each). V lost 1 base and J 15 bases, leaving 13 bases between the germline ends. The CDR3 length is 11 residues. The germline CDR1 and CDR2 sequences are DFQATT and SNEGSKA (reference sequence).